This TCR beta chain was captured in a study of shared clonotypes between healthy human individuals. A word on this clone: The target antigen is unknown.

The CDR3 covers 15 residues. The J segment lost 5 bases and the V segment lost 4 bases, leaving 5 bases of the junction unmatched. The germline CDR1 and CDR2 sequences are MGHRA and YSYEKL. Study conclusions and caveats: Only blood was sampled, and tissue TCR repertoires likely differ from blood ones. Non-shared clonotypes had lower generation probabilities than clonotypes shared by all four sorted-subset donors.

TCRdb's table, derived via immunoSEQ multiplex PCR, lists solely in-frame clones and lacks some. The table shows roughly 2.5 million clones, with around nine tenths occurring only once. The sample was naive CD4+ T cells sorted from blood. Subset indicated: CD45RA+ positively selected. The V call is TRBV4-1, the J call TRBJ1-6, with 7 bases fitting TRBD1. The receptor comes from a man in his late teens or twenties in good health. CDR3 nucleotides: TGCGCCAGCAGCCGGCCCGACAGGGATAATTCACCCCTCCACTTT. Translated: CASSRPDRDNSPLHF.